This T cell receptor (beta chain) was found in a study of cytomegalovirus exposure and HLA in healthy donors. Across the whole study: Genotyping showed 81% of over 350 donors falling in the Caucasian-associated ancestry cluster.

Regarding this clone: Antigen specificity is unknown.

Study results and caveats: Earlier analysis yielded a pattern in which most TCR beta V segments were productive about 90% or about 30% of the time. The authors judged a highly shared variant cluster likely a sequencing artifact. Presence/absence comparisons presumed near-even sequencing depth among donors.

Both 60 Vbeta primers and 13 Jbeta primers went into the PCR. Clones were read by immunoSEQ multiplex PCR, and TCRdb kept only the in-frame ones, dropping some. The data contain approximately 200,000 clones, 60% to 80% of them seen just once; the ten biggest clones take up about 1.8%. V was pared by 5 bases and J by 2 bases, with 15 bases between. Germline assignment: CDR1 SNHLY and CDR2 FYNNEI. CDR3 size: 15 residues. Material: PBMCs. V usage is TRBV2 and J usage is TRBJ1-1, with D possibly being TRBD1 (6 bases). This clonotype was sampled from a man between 18 and 35 years old in good health and CMV-seronegative. CDR3 nucleotide sequence: TGTGCCAGCAGTCCAAGGGGGGGCGGTAACACTGAAGCTTTCTTT. Protein product: CASSPRGGGNTEAFF.